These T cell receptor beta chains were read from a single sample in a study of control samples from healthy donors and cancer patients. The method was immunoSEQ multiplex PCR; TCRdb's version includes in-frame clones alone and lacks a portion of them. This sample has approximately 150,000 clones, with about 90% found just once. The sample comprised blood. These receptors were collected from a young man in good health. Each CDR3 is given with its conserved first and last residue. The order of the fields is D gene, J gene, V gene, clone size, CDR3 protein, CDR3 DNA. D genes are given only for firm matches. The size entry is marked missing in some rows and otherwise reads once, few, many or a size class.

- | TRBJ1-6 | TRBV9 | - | CASSVGVGNSPLHF | TGTGCCAGCAGCGTAGGGGTGGGGAATTCACCCCTCCACTTT
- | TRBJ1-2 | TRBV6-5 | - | CASSQGPTNYGYTF | TGTGCCAGCAGCCAGGGGCCTACTAACTATGGCTACACCTTC
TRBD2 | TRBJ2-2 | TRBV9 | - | CASSVAEAGVGELFF | TGTGCCAGCAGCGTAGCCGAAGCGGGGGTCGGGGAGCTGTTTTTT
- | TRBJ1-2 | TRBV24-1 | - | CATSDGALETGGYTF | TGTGCCACCAGTGACGGAGCCCTTGAAACTGGGGGCTACACCTTC
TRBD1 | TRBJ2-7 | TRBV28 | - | CASSSQGQGPYEQYF | TGTGCCAGCAGTTCCCAAGGACAGGGGCCCTACGAGCAGTACTTC
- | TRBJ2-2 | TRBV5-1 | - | CASSLGAGTGELFF | TGCGCCAGCAGCTTGGGAGCGGGCACCGGGGAGCTGTTTTTT
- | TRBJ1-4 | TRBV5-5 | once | CASSLQAEKLFF | TGTGCCAGCAGCCTGCAGGCTGAAAAACTGTTTTTT
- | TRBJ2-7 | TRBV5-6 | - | CASSLLSYEQYF | TGTGCCAGCAGCTTACTATCCTACGAGCAGTACTTC
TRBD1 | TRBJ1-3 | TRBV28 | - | CASSLLTTGAGNTIYF | TGTGCCAGCAGTTTATTGACGACAGGGGCTGGAAACACCATATATTTT
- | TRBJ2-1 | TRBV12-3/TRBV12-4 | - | CASSLMLANEQFF | TGTGCCAGCAGTTTAATGTTAGCGAATGAGCAGTTCTTC
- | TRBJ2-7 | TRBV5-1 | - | CASSLGGPGSSYEQYF | TGCGCCAGCAGCTTGGGAGGACCGGGCAGCTCCTACGAGCAGTACTTC
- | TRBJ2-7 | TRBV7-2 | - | CASSWVLGGNEQYF | TGTGCCAGCAGCTGGGTGTTAGGGGGGAACGAGCAGTACTTC
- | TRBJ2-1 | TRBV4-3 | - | CASSQDGAGAPYNEQFF | TGCGCCAGCAGCCAAGATGGGGCGGGGGCCCCCTACAATGAGCAGTTCTTC
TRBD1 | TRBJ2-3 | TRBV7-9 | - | CASSQGQGLRTDTQYF | TGTGCCAGCAGCCAAGGACAGGGCCTGCGCACAGATACGCAGTATTTT
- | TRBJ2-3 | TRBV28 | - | CASSLGGGGWGDTDTQYF | TGTGCCAGCAGTTTAGGGGGTGGGGGATGGGGTGACACAGATACGCAGTATTTT
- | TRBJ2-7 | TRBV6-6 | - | CASSVPWQGEQYF | TGTGCCAGCAGTGTTCCCTGGCAGGGCGAGCAGTACTTC
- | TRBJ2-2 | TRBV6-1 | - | CASSESGGHGELFF | TGTGCCAGCAGTGAATCGGGTGGTCACGGGGAGCTGTTTTTT
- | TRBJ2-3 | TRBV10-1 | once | CASSRLRGHRLRDTQYF | TGCGCCAGCAGCCGTTTGCGGGGACACAGATTGAGAGATACGCAGTATTTT
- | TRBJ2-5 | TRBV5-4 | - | CASSWPQSPQETQYF | TGTGCCAGCAGCTGGCCACAGTCACCCCAAGAGACCCAGTACTTC
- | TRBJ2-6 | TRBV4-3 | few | CASSQEFGSGANVLTF | TGCGCCAGCAGCCAAGAATTCGGCTCTGGGGCCAACGTCCTGACTTTC
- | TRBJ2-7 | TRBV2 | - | CAVLRVAYEQYF | TGTGCCGTTCTACGGGTTGCCTACGAGCAGTACTTC
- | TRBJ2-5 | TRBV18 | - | CASSPPDFGGNQETQYF | TGTGCCAGCTCACCACCGGATTTTGGCGGGAATCAAGAGACCCAGTACTTC
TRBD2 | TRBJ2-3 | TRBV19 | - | CASSRLAGGLADTQYF | TGTGCCAGTAGCAGACTAGCGGGGGGGCTGGCAGATACGCAGTATTTT
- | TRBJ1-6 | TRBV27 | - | CASSLQSSYNSPLHF | TGTGCCAGCAGTCTACAGAGCTCCTATAATTCACCCCTCCACTTT
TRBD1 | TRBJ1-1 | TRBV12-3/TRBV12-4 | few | CASSLATGTEAFF | TGTGCCAGCAGTTTAGCGACAGGGACTGAAGCTTTCTTT
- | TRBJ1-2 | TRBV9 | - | CASSAGNNYGYTF | TGTGCCAGCAGCGCCGGGAACAACTATGGCTACACCTTC
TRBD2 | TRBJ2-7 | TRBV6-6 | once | CASSRGSGGAYEQYF | TGTGCCAGCAGTAGGGGTAGCGGGGGGGCCTACGAGCAGTACTTC
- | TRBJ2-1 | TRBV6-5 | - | CASSYGAPGEQFF | TGTGCCAGCAGTTATGGGGCCCCAGGTGAGCAGTTCTTC